This T cell receptor beta chain was captured by sequencing in a study of Tregs in tolerant kidney transplant recipients. This clone came up a few times. Its antigen remains unidentified. Assay used: immunoSEQ multiplex PCR; TCRdb lists only in-frame clones, some missing. The table shows 200,000 to 300,000 clones, with about 80% occurring only once. Regarding the study as a whole: The most relevant donor-specific Treg TCRbeta repertoire apparently came from expansion with activated donor B cells. Validation in larger populations is needed because few patients were studied. This study did not directly address biological reproducibility.

Unstimulated regulatory T cells (CD4+CD25+CD127-), CD4+CD25- non-regulatory cells, CD4 and CD8 cells were FACS-sorted from thawed PBMCs. Trimming shortened V by 3 bases and J by 5 bases, and 18 bases separated the two germline ends. This CDR3 has 15 residues. Germline V CDR1 and CDR2: SGHDT, YYEEEE. The chain links TRBV5-6 to TRBJ2-7; D is tentatively TRBD1 or TRBD2 (5 bases each). The sequence was collected from a human donor in good health. Sequencing input: CD4+ T cells from blood. In nucleotides, the CDR3 is TGTGCCAGCAGCTCCCAGGGAGCCTCTGAGCACGAGCAGTACTTC. It codes for CASSSQGASEHEQYF.